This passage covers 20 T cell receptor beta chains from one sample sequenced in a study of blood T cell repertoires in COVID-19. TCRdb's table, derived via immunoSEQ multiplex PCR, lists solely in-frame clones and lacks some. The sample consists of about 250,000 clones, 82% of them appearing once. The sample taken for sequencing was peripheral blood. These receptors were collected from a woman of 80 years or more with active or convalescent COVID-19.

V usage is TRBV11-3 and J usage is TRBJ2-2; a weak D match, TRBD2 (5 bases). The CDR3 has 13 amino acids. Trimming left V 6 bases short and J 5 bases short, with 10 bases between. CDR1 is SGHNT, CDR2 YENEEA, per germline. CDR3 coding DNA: TGTGCCAGCAGTGGACTTGAGACCGGGGAGCTGTTTTTT. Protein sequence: CASSGLETGELFF.

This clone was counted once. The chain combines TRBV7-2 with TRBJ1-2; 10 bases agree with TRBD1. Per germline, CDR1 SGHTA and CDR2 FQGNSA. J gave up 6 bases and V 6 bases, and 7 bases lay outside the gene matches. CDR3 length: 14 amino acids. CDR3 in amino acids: CASRARQGANGYTF. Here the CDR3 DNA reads TGTGCCAGCAGGGCAAGACAGGGGGCTAATGGCTACACCTTC.

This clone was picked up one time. The CDR3, as DNA: TGTGCCACCAGGGGACAGCTAGGGGAAAAACTGTTTTTT. It yields the protein CATRGQLGEKLFF. This sequence joins TRBV15 and TRBJ1-4; TRBD1 aligns across 7 bases. The length of the CDR3 is 13 residues. Trimming removed 6 bases from V and 8 bases from J; junction bases left unmatched: 6. Germline CDR1 LNHNV, CDR2 YYDKDF (reference sequence).

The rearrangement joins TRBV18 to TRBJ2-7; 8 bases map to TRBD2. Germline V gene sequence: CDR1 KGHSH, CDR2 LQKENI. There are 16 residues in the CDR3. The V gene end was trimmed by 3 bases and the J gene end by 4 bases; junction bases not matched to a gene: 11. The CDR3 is CASSPLREGLSYEQYF. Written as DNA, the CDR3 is TGTGCCAGCTCACCCCTACGGGAGGGCTTGAGTTACGAGCAGTACTTC.

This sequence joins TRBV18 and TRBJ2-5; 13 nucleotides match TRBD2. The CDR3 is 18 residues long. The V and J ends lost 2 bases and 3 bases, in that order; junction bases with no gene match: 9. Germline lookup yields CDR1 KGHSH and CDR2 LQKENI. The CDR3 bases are TGTGCCAGCTCACCAGCGCGCGGGACTAGCGGGATCGAAGAGACCCAGTACTTC. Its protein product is CASSPARGTSGIEETQYF.

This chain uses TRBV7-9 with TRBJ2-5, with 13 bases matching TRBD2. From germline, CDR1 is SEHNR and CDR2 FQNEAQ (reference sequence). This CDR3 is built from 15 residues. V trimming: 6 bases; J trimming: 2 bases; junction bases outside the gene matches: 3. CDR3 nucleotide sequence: TGTGCCAGCAGTTCGGGACTAGCGGGGCAAGAGACCCAGTACTTC. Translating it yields CASSSGLAGQETQYF.

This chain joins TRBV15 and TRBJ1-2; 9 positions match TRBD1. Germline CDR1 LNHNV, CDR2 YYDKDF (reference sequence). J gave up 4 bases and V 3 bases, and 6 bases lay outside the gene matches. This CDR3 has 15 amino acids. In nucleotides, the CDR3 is TGTGCCACCAGCAGCGAACAGGGGGCTGCCTATGGCTACACCTTC. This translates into CATSSEQGAAYGYTF.

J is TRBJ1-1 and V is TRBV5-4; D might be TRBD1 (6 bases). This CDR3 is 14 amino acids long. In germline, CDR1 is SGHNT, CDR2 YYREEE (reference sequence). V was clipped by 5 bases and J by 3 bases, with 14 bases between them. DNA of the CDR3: TGTGCCAGCAGGGAACAGGGTATGGACACTGAAGCTTTCTTT. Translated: CASREQGMDTEAFF. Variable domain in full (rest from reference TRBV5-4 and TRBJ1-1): ETGVTQSPTHLIKTRGQQVTLRCSSQSGHNTVSWYQQALGQGPQFIFQYYREEENGRGNFPPRFSGLQFPNYSSELNVNALELDDSALYLCASREQGMDTEAFFGQGTRLTVV.

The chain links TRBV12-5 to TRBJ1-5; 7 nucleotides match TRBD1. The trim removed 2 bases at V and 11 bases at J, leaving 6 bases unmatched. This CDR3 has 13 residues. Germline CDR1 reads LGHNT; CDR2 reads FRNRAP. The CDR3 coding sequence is TGTGCTAGTGGTTTGTCAGGGGGTGCGACCCAGCATTTT. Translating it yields CASGLSGGATQHF.

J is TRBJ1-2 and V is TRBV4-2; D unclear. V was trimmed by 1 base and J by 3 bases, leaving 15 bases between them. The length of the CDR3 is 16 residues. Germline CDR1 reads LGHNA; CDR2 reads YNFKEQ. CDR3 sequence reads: CASSQVGEVGDYGYTF. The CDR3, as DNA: TGTGCCAGCAGCCAAGTCGGAGAGGTCGGCGACTATGGCTACACCTTC.

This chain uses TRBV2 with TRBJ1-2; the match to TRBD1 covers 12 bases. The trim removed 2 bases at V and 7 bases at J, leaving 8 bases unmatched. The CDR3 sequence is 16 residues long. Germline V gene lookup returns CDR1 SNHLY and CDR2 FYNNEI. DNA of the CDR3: TGTGCCAGCAGTGAATGTTCCGGGACAGGGGGCTGTGGCTACACCTTC. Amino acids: CASSECSGTGGCGYTF.

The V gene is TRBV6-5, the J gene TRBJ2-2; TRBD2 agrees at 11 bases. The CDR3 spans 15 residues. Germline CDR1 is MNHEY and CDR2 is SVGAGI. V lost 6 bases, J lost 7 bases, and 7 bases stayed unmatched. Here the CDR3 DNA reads TGTGCCAGCAGCAAACTAGCGGGAGAGGTCGGGGAGCTGTTTTTT. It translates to CASSKLAGEVGELFF.

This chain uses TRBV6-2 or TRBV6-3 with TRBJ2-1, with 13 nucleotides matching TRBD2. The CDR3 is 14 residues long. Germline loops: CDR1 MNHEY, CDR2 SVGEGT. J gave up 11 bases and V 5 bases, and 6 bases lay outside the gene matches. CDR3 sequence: CASSKGLAGNQQFF. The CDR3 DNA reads TGTGCCAGCAGTAAGGGACTAGCGGGGAATCAGCAGTTCTTC.

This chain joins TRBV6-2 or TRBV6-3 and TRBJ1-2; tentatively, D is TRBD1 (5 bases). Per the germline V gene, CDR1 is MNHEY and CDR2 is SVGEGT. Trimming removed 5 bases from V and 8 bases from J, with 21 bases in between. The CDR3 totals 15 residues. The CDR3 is CASSRVVQGSSGYTF. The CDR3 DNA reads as TGTGCCAGCAGTCGGGTCGTTCAGGGATCTTCCGGCTACACCTTC.

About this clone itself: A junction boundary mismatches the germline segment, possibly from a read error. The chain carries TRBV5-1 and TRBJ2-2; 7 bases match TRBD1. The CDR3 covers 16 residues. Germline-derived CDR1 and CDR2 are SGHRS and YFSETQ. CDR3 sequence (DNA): TGCGCCAGCAGCTCACTCTCGACAGGGACGGACCGGGGAGCTGTTTTT. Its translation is CASSSLSTGTDRGAVF.

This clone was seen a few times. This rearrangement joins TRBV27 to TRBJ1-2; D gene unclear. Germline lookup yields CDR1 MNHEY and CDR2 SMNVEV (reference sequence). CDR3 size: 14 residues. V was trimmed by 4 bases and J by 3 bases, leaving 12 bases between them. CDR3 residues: CASSSLAYDYGYTF. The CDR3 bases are TGTGCCAGCAGTTCCCTGGCATACGACTATGGCTACACCTTC.

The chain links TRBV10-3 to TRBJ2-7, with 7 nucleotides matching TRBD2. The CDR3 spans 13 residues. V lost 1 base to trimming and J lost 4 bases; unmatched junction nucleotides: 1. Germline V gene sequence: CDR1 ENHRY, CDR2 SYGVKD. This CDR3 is CAISEWGLYEQYF. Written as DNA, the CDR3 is TGTGCCATCAGTGAGTGGGGACTATACGAGCAGTACTTC.

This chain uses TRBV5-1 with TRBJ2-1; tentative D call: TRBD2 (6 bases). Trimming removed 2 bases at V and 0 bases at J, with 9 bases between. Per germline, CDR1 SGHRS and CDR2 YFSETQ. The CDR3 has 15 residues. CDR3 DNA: TGCGCCAGCAGCTTCGGGGGAAACTCCTACAATGAGCAGTTCTTC. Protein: CASSFGGNSYNEQFF.

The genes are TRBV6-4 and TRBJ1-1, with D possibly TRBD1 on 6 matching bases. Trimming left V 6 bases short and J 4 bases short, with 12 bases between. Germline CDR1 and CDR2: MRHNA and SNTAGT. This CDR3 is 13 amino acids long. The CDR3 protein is CASSSEGVTEAFF. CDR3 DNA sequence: TGTGCCAGCAGCTCAGAGGGGGTCACTGAAGCTTTCTTT.

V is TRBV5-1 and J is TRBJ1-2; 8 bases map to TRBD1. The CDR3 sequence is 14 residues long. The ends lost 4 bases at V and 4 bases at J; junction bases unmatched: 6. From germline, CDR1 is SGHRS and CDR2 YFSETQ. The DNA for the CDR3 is TGCGCCAGCAGCCCCAGGACAGGGATCTATGGCTACACCTTC. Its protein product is CASSPRTGIYGYTF. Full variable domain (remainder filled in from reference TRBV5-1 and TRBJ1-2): KAGVTQTPRYLIKTRGQQVTLSCSPISGHRSVSWYQQTPGQGLQFLFEYFSETQRNKGNFPGRFSGRQFSNSRSEMNVSTLELGDSALYLCASSPRTGIYGYTFGSGTRLTVV.